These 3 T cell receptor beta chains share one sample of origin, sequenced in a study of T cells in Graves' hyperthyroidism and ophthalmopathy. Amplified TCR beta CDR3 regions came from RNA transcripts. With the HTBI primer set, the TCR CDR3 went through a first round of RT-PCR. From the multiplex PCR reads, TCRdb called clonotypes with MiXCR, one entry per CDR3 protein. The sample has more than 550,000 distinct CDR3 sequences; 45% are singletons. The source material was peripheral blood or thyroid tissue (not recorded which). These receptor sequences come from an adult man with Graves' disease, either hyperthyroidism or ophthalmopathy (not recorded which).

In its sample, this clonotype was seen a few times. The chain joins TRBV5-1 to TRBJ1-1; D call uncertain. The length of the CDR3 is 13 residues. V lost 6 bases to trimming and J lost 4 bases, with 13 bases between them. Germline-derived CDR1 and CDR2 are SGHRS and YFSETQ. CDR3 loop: CASNFEGGTEAFF. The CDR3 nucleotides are TGCGCCAGCAACTTTGAGGGAGGCACTGAAGCTTTCTTT. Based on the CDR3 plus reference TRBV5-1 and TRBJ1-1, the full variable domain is KAGVTQTPRYLIKTRGQQVTLSCSPISGHRSVSWYQQTPGQGLQFLFEYFSETQRNKGNFPGRFSGRQFSNSRSEMNVSTLELGDSALYLCASNFEGGTEAFFGQGTRLTVV.

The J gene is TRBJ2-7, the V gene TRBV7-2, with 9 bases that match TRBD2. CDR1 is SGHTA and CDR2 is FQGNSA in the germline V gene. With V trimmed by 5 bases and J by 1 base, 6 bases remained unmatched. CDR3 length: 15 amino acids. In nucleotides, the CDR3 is TGTGCCAGCAGCACCGGACTAGCGCCGTCCTACGAGCAGTACTTC. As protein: CASSTGLAPSYEQYF.

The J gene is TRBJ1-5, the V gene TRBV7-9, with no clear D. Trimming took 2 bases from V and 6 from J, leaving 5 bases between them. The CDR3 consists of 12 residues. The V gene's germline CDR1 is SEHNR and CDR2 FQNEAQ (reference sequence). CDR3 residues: CASSLYSQPQHF. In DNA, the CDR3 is TGTGCCAGCAGCTTATATAGTCAGCCCCAGCATTTT.